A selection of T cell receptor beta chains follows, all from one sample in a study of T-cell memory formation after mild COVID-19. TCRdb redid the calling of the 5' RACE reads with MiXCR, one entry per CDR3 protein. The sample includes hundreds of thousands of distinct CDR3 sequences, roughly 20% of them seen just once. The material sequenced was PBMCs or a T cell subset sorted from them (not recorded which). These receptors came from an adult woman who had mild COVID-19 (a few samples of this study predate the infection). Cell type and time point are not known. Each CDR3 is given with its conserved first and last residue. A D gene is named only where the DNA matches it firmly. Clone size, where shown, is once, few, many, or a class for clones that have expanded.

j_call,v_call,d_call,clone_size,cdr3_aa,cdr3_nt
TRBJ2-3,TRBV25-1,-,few,CASSQGGTFADTQYF,TGTGCCAGCAGTCAAGGCGGGACTTTTGCAGATACGCAGTATTTT
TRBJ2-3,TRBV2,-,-,CASRSIRAGDTQYF,TGTGCCAGCAGGAGTATAAGGGCCGGAGATACGCAGTATTTT
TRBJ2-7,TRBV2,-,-,CASRRGGGGGEQYF,TGTGCCAGCAGGAGGGGAGGGGGCGGTGGCGAGCAGTACTTC
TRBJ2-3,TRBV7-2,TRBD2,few,CASSYSGGIMADTQYF,TGTGCCAGCAGCTACAGCGGGGGGATAATGGCAGATACGCAGTATTTT
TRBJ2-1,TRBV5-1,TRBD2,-,CASSLPTSGTGGEQFF,TGCGCCAGCAGCCTGCCGACTAGCGGAACCGGAGGGGAGCAGTTCTTC
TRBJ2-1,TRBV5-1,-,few,CASSPGGTASYNEQFF,TGCGCCAGCAGCCCGGGCGGGACAGCCTCCTACAATGAGCAGTTCTTC
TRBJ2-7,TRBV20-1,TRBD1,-,CSARVRTGVYEQYF,TGCAGTGCTAGAGTAAGGACAGGAGTGTACGAGCAGTACTTC
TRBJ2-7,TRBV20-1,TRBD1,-,CSASNRGTYEQYF,TGCAGTGCTAGCAACAGGGGTACCTACGAGCAGTACTTC
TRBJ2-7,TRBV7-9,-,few,CASSLMDKSSYEQYF,TGTGCCAGCAGCCTAATGGACAAGAGCTCCTACGAGCAGTACTTC
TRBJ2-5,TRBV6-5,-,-,CASCIGVQETQYF,TGTGCCAGCTGCATCGGAGTTCAAGAGACCCAGTACTTC
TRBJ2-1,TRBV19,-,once,CASSQNEQFF,TGTGCCAGTTCCCAGAATGAGCAGTTCTTC
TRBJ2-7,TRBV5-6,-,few,CASSPTPTDNYEQYF,TGTGCCAGCAGCCCCACGCCGACAGACAACTACGAGCAGTACTTC
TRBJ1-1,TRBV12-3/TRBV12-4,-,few,CASSFYVNTEAFF,TGTGCCAGCAGTTTTTACGTGAACACTGAAGCTTTCTTT
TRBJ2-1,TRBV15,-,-,CATSLWSSYNEQFF,TGTGCCACCAGCCTCTGGTCCTCCTACAATGAGCAGTTCTTC
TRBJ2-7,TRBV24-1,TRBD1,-,CATSDRGQGRSYEQYF,TGTGCCACCAGTGACCGTGGACAGGGCAGATCCTACGAGCAGTACTTC
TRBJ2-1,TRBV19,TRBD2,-,CASSIGRAGGGYNEQFF,TGTGCCAGTAGTATAGGTCGAGCGGGAGGGGGCTACAATGAGCAGTTCTTC
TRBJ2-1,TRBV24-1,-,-,CATSDSLYQGSSYNEQFF,TGTGCCACCAGTGATTCTTTATACCAGGGTAGCTCCTACAATGAGCAGTTCTTC
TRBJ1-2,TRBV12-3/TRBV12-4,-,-,CASLGQNYGYTF,TGTGCCAGCTTAGGACAGAACTATGGCTACACCTTC
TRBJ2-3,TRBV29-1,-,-,CSVERFMTDTQYF,TGCAGCGTTGAACGTTTTATGACAGATACGCAGTATTTT
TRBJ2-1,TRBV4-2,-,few,CASSQDASSYNEQFF,TGTGCCAGCAGCCAAGATGCTAGCTCCTACAATGAGCAGTTCTTC
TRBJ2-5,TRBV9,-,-,CASSVGSALQETQYF,TGTGCCAGCAGCGTAGGATCTGCGCTCCAAGAGACCCAGTACTTC
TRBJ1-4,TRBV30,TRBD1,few,CAWRDPGQGSLWDEKLFF,TGTGCCTGGAGGGATCCGGGACAGGGGTCCCTTTGGGATGAAAAACTGTTTTTT
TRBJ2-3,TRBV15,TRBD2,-,CATSRAPSGASTDTQYF,TGTGCCACCAGCAGAGCCCCTAGCGGGGCTAGCACAGATACGCAGTATTTT
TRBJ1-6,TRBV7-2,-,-,CASSLSGSSYNSPLHF,TGTGCCAGCAGCTTAAGTGGTAGCTCCTATAATTCACCCCTCCACTTT
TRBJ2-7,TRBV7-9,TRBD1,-,CASSLGGSSEQYF,TGTGCCAGCAGCCTAGGGGGCTCTAGCGAGCAGTACTTC
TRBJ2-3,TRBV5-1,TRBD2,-,CASGEPGTSGYTDTQYF,TGCGCCAGTGGCGAGCCAGGTACTAGCGGCTACACAGATACGCAGTATTTT
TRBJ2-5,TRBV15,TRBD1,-,CATSRTTGGAGEETQYF,TGTGCCACCAGCAGAACTACAGGGGGCGCCGGGGAAGAGACCCAGTACTTC
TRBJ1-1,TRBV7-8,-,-,CASSPPGGGEAFF,TGTGCCAGCAGCCCACCCGGGGGGGGGGAAGCTTTCTTT